This entry is about one TCR beta chain. It has no known antigen specificity. No quality values exist for individual bases; no much larger clone is one base distant. Each donor gave one peripheral blood draw, roughly 0.12 L on average, collected into heparinised tubes. Using a panel that included CD45RO, CCR7, CD25, CD127, CD95 and CD27, naive, central memory, regulatory and stem cell-like memory CD4+ T cells were sorted on a BD FACSAria II. Purity was above 95% for every sorted population. PBMCs were isolated right away by Lymphoprep density gradient centrifugation and were stained directly, without culture. To minimize batch effects, samples were stained and sorted in pairs, one healthy donor with one patient per experiment. This sample was included in a study of beta chain features in type 1 diabetes (dated by TCRdb to the late 2010s). Looking at the study overall: No differences in mean age, gender distribution, total cell number or subset yield were found between patients and healthy donors. The study compared the TCRB repertoires of sorted circulating CD4+ T cell subsets in recently diagnosed type 1 diabetes patients with those in matched healthy donors. Regulatory and stem cell-like memory subsets were obtained from only 8 patients and roughly 8 healthy donors, while naive and central memory subsets were obtained from all 30 or so donors. A total of some 100,000,000 sorted cells were examined across all samples, and the number of cells per subset was strongly correlated with RNA yield. Results and caveats for the whole study, not just this receptor: Because cDNA was sequenced instead of genomic DNA, highly expressing activated cells could be over-represented, though the groups showed no difference in activation or CD3 levels. Shorter templates might be favored by PCR, yet because patient and control samples were amplified and corrected together, any such skew would affect both groups equally. Type 1 diabetes patients showed a moderate but significant shortening of TCRB CDR3 length in all four CD4+ subsets. Patients with type 1 diabetes made fewer insertions and deleted more nucleotides at VDJ recombination sites, implying thymic rearrangement abnormalities. Naive, central memory and regulatory TCRB repertoires appeared to be more similar among patients than among healthy donors. HLA sub-analyses involved small numbers of individuals, so any influence of HLA type on TCRB rearrangement remained unresolved.

Counted from cysteine to phenylalanine, this CDR3 has 16 amino acids. Just the 48-base CDR3 DNA is kept, in frame starting at base 1. As encoded in the germline V gene, CDR1 is MGHDK while CDR2 is SYGVNS. V and J lose 6 bases and 4 bases, and a span of 21 bases separates them. The entire isolated RNA was reverse transcribed using the High Capacity cDNA Reverse Transcription Kit, and thus expressed TCRB transcripts were sequenced. Deep immunoSEQ sequencing was performed on naive, central memory and regulatory T cell samples, with an average of around 3.4 million total reads per sample. After sorted cells were lysed in RLT buffer, RNA was extracted with DNase-treated RNeasy Micro or Mini kits, with the choice depending on cell number. To prevent cross-contamination, each cell subset was processed individually, whereas patient and healthy donor samples were processed jointly. The immunoSEQ multiplex PCR was used to amplify TCRB sequences from cDNA, generating 87-bp fragments that spanned the CDR3 region. Sequencing of the amplicons was performed on the Illumina HiSeq platform. The original methods were these. PCR bias was corrected computationally using synthetic template baselines, and reads within Hamming distance 2 were collapsed, with unmergeable singletons discarded. Reads were aligned against IMGT to assign V, D and J genes, CDR3 length and insertions or deletions at six rearrangement sites. Clonotype counts were normalized to sorted cell number within each subset before computing true diversity and Gini coefficients with the tcR R package. The overlap coefficient, calculated on TCRB nucleotide sequences, was used to measure repertoire sharing. The clones in this table, taken by TCRdb from immuneACCESS, are in-frame only. Not every clone is retained; where verified, under half of the shortfall comes from an unresolved V gene, and the cause of the rest is unknown. V, J and clone size reflect that table, while D and trimming were determined from the DNA. This sample gives 330,000 or so clones in total; 12% to 15% of them show up just once. 5.5% to 7.5% of the sample comes from the top ten.

The sequence links TRBV25-1 to TRBJ1-2; a weak D assignment points to TRBD1 (5 bases agree). The receptor comes from a man in his thirties or forties in good health. Sample: central memory CD4+ T cells from blood. The sequence in DNA is TGTGCCAGCAGGCCCTATGGAGGAGGGGTGGGCTATGGCTACACCTTC. Its protein is CASRPYGGGVGYGYTF.